Below, 7 T cell receptor beta chains from the same sample are listed, as sequenced in a study of OX40 agonist ivuxolimab in advanced cancers. Sequencing was performed with immunoSEQ multiplex PCR; in TCRdb, only in-frame clones are kept and a portion is missing. The sample records about 53,000 clones, more than 70% being singletons. Material: CD4+ or CD8+ T cells sorted from blood, obtained in a trial of the OX40 agonist ivuxolimab. Receptor source: an adult with an advanced solid tumor such as melanoma, head and neck, liver or kidney cancer.

The chain recombines TRBV30 with TRBJ1-4; D possibly corresponds to TRBD1 (5 bases). This CDR3 has 13 residues. V lost 8 bases and J lost 5, with 15 bases in between. Per germline, CDR1 GTSNPN and CDR2 SVGIG (reference sequence). The DNA of the CDR3 is TGTGCCGGGAAAACACAGGAAAATGAAAAACTGTTTTTT. This translates into CAGKTQENEKLFF.

This clone showed up just a few times. The V call is TRBV2, the J call TRBJ2-1; 8 nucleotides match TRBD2. The CDR3 runs to 15 residues. Losses at the gene ends were 4 bases for V and 6 bases for J; bases not matched to a gene: 8. CDR1 and CDR2 (germline): SNHLY, FYNNEI. CDR3 coding DNA: TGTGCCAGCAGTGCCCCACTAGCGGAGAGCAATGAGCAGTTCTTC. Translation gives CASSAPLAESNEQFF.

The gene calls are TRBV5-6 and TRBJ1-6; possible D gene TRBD1, 6 bases. Germline CDR1 and CDR2: SGHDT and YYEEEE. The CDR3 contains 15 residues. V was cut by 5 bases and J by 0 bases, with 9 bases left in between. CDR3 loop: CASSGQRSYNSPLHF. In DNA, the CDR3 is TGTGCCAGCAGTGGACAGCGCTCCTATAATTCACCCCTCCACTTT.

This chain uses TRBV30 with TRBJ2-1; weak D call: TRBD2 (5 bases). The CDR3 sequence is 12 residues long. V lost 1 base, J lost 9 bases, and 10 bases lay in between. The V gene's germline CDR1 is GTSNPN and CDR2 SVGIG (reference sequence). The CDR3 bases are TGTGCCTGGAGTGCTCAGCGGACTGAGCAGTTCTTC. Protein product: CAWSAQRTEQFF.

This chain uses TRBV10-1 with TRBJ2-3; D remains unclear. Per the germline V gene, CDR1 is WNHNN and CDR2 is SYGVQD (reference sequence). V gave up 3 bases and J gave up 2 bases, with 6 bases separating them. CDR3 size: 13 residues. The CDR3 loop reads CASSEGLTDTQYF. CDR3 coding DNA: TGCGCCAGCAGTGAAGGGCTCACAGATACGCAGTATTTT.

In this sample, this clone turned up a few times. The V gene is TRBV2, the J gene TRBJ2-7, with 8 positions matching TRBD1. The V gene's germline CDR1 is SNHLY and CDR2 FYNNEI. V lost 7 bases to trimming and J lost 4 bases; unmatched junction nucleotides: 3. The length of the CDR3 is 12 residues. The CDR3 sequence: CASNRDRYEQYF. CDR3 nucleotide sequence: TGTGCCAGCAACAGGGACAGGTACGAGCAGTACTTC.

The rearrangement joins TRBV12-5 to TRBJ2-5; D ambiguous. V lost 1 base and J 2 bases, leaving 8 bases between the germline ends. Germline V lookup: CDR1 LGHNT, CDR2 FRNRAP. This CDR3 region has 14 residues. Here the CDR3 DNA reads TGTGCTAGTGGTTTGGGACTTGGTCAAGAGACCCAGTACTTC. This sequence encodes CASGLGLGQETQYF.